This entry features one T cell receptor (beta chain) sequence. TCRdb ran MiXCR on the 5' RACE reads and lists one entry per CDR3 protein. Found here are 400,000 to 550,000 distinct CDR3 sequences, 20% to 25% of them singletons; the top ten hold roughly 2.8%. These data come from a study of identical twins. With 4 bases clipped from V and 3 bases from J, the junction kept 14 bases outside the gene matches. This CDR3 is built from 18 residues. CDR1 is SGHAT, CDR2 FQDESV, per germline (reference sequence). Separately, the same data were catalogued under a study of T cells expressing NK-cell markers. That work contributes: Top CD8+ clonotypes included the dominant CD3+CD56+NKG2C+ clonotypes in 5 or 6 donors. The same clonotypes also predominated in the CD3+CD56-NKG2C+ fraction of a handful of donors.

The sample comprised CD4+ T cells sorted from blood. The chain uses TRBV11-1 and TRBJ2-3; 9 bases are shared with TRBD2. This clonotype originated in a woman between 18 and 29 years old in good health. The CDR3 loop is CASSSSIGGGAVTDTQYF. The DNA for the CDR3 is TGTGCCAGCAGCTCAAGCATAGGCGGGGGGGCCGTTACAGATACGCAGTATTTT.